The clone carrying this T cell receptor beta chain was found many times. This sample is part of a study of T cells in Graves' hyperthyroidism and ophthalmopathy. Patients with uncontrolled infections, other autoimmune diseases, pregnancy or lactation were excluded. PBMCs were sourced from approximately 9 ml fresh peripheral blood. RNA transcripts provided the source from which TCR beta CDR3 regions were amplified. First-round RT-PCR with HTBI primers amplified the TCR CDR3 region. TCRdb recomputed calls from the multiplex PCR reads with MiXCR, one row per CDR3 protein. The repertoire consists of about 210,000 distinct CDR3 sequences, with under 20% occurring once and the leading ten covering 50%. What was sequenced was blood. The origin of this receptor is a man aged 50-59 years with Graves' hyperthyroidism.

CDR3 coding DNA: TGTGCCAGCAGCTTCAGCCTGACAGGGGCCCGGGGCACTGAAGCTTTCTTT. It yields the protein CASSFSLTGARGTEAFF. The gene calls are TRBV12-3 or TRBV12-4 and TRBJ1-1; 8 nucleotides agree with TRBD1. Trimming at V came to 6 bases and at J to 4 bases, leaving 16 bases not matched to a gene. This CDR3 has 17 residues.